Given below is one T cell receptor beta chain in context. One junction end disagrees with the germline gene, perhaps due to a read error. The library came from three nested PCR rounds adapted from ARM-PCR protocols. TCRdb ran MiXCR on the multiplex PCR reads and lists one entry per CDR3 protein. The table includes 100,000 or so distinct CDR3 sequences, about 62% detected once. The sample belongs to a study of tumor and adjacent non-tumor tissue in lung cancer. The CDR3 is 14 residues long. The germline gives CDR1 KGHDR, CDR2 SFDVKD. This sample's RNA came from whole unsorted tissue. This non-tumor lung sample came from over 3 cm beyond the tumor edge.

The chain joins TRBV24-1 to TRBJ2-6; D possibly corresponds to TRBD1 (5 bases). Sequencing input: distant non-tumor lung tissue. This sequence was found in a man under 40 with non-small cell lung cancer. The CDR3 DNA reads TGTGCCACCGCTGACCGGCCTGGGGCCAACGTCCTGACCTTC. The encoded protein is CATADRPGANVLTF.